The 27 T cell receptor beta chains reported below all come from one sample, sequenced in a study of T cells of healthy individuals. MiXCR, run by TCRdb on the 5' RACE reads, gives a single entry per CDR3 protein. The sample includes 55,000 to 65,000 distinct CDR3 sequences, 15% to 20% of them seen just once. The receptor source for this set is a human donor in good health.

The sample holds a few counts of this clonotype. J is TRBJ2-1 and V is TRBV5-1, with 10 bases aligning to TRBD1. This CDR3 is 14 amino acids long. CDR1 SGHRS and CDR2 YFSETQ come from the germline V gene. Unmatched junction bases numbered 6, after V lost 3 bases and J lost 9 bases. CDR3 bases: TGCGCCAGCAGCTCGGGACAGGGGAAGCGTGAGCAGTTCTTC. It codes for CASSSGQGKREQFF.

This clonotype has only a few counts. This chain links TRBV28 with TRBJ2-7; 7 positions agree with TRBD1. The CDR3 runs to 14 residues. The germline V gene encodes CDR1 MDHEN and CDR2 SYDVKM. After removal of 3 bases from V and 1 base from J, the junction contained 3 bases not matched to a gene. The CDR3 loop is CASSFRGQSYEQYF. CDR3 in DNA: TGTGCCAGCAGTTTCCGGGGACAGTCCTACGAGCAGTACTTC.

The chain is built from TRBV14 and TRBJ2-7; D is perhaps TRBD1 (6 bases). CDR3 length: 15 amino acids. V gave up 1 base and J gave up 0 bases, with 10 bases separating them. Germline V CDR1 and CDR2: SGHDN, FVKESK. CDR3 sequence: CASSQVGAPSYEQYF. The CDR3 region has the DNA TGTGCCAGCAGCCAAGTGGGGGCCCCCTCCTACGAGCAGTACTTC.

This clonotype was recorded a few times. The V gene is TRBV12-3 or TRBV12-4, the J gene TRBJ2-7; 7 positions match TRBD1. The junction had 11 bases not matched to a gene; V was cut back by 1 base and J by 2 bases. The CDR3 is 17 residues long. CDR3 loop: CASSLDLGTEPTYEQYF. CDR3 nucleotides: TGTGCCAGCAGTTTAGACCTCGGGACAGAACCGACCTACGAGCAGTACTTC.

Only a few counts were recorded for this clonotype. This chain links TRBV29-1 with TRBJ2-1; TRBD2 aligns across 11 bases. This CDR3 has 16 amino acids. The V gene end was trimmed by 2 bases and the J gene end by 7 bases; junction bases not matched to a gene: 10. Germline values: CDR1 SQVTM, CDR2 ANQGSEA. The CDR3 DNA sequence: TGCAGCGTTGAAATTTCTAGCGGGGGGATGGTAAATGAGCAGTTCTTC. Its protein product is CSVEISSGGMVNEQFF.

The V gene is TRBV12-3 or TRBV12-4, the J gene TRBJ2-1; D call uncertain. The CDR3 totals 11 residues. V was shortened by 3 bases and J by 8 bases, with 5 bases between the two germline ends. The CDR3 DNA follows: TGTGCCAGCAGTTTCACGCATGAGCAGTTCTTC. Protein: CASSFTHEQFF.

This sequence joins TRBV4-1 and TRBJ2-7; D remains unclear. The CDR3 extends over 14 amino acids. Trimming pared 4 bases from V and 2 bases from J, leaving 12 bases between. Per germline, CDR1 MGHRA and CDR2 YSYEKL. The CDR3 reads CASSPPTDPYEQYF. The CDR3, as DNA: TGCGCCAGCAGCCCTCCTACGGATCCCTACGAGCAGTACTTC.

This clonotype was seen repeatedly, ten times or more. The genes are TRBV11-2 and TRBJ2-2, with a weak D call TRBD2 (7 bases). CDR1 and CDR2 from the germline V gene are SGHAT and FQNNGV. V lost 10 bases and J 4 bases, leaving 16 bases between the germline ends. CDR3 length: 14 residues. The CDR3 is CATQGGASTGELFF. The CDR3 DNA is TGTGCCACCCAAGGGGGGGCGAGCACCGGGGAGCTGTTTTTT.

The rearrangement joins TRBV6-6 to TRBJ1-5; a possible D gene is TRBD1 (6 bases). This CDR3 has 14 residues. The V end lost 5 bases, the J end lost 9 bases, and 17 bases lay between the germline ends. Germline-derived CDR1 and CDR2 are MNHNY and SVGAGI (reference sequence). CDR3 DNA sequence: TGTGCCAGCAGTGAAGGGCCAGGGGTTAGGCCCCAGCATTTT. It yields the protein CASSEGPGVRPQHF.

This chain uses TRBV12-3 or TRBV12-4 with TRBJ1-5, with 7 positions matching TRBD1. The CDR3 runs 15 residues. V lost 6 bases to trimming and J lost 4 bases; unmatched junction nucleotides: 9. CDR3 residues: CASRGGGTGNQPQHF. In DNA form, the CDR3 reads TGTGCCAGCAGAGGGGGCGGGACGGGAAATCAGCCCCAGCATTTT.

This clonotype was seen only once. The chain is built from TRBV28 and TRBJ2-7, with 7 bases identical to TRBD1. CDR1 MDHEN and CDR2 SYDVKM come from the germline V gene. V lost 1 base, J lost 3 bases, and 12 bases stayed unmatched. CDR3 length: 17 amino acids. Here the CDR3 reads CASSLSPDRVFFYEQYF. In nucleotides, the CDR3 is TGTGCCAGCAGTTTATCCCCCGACAGGGTATTTTTCTACGAGCAGTACTTC. The full variable domain, with the rest looked up from reference TRBV28 and TRBJ2-7, is DVKVTQSSRYLVKRTGEKVFLECVQDMDHENMFWYRQDPGLGLRLIYFSYDVKMKEKGDIPEGYSVSREKKERFSLILESASTNQTSMYLCASSLSPDRVFFYEQYFGPGTRLTVT.

This clonotype was seen ten or more times. The chain has TRBV7-2 and TRBJ2-1; D ambiguous. Per the germline V gene, CDR1 is SGHTA and CDR2 is FQGNSA. The CDR3 is 10 residues long. Trimming removed 3 bases at V and 6 bases at J, with 0 bases between. CDR3 DNA: TGTGCCAGCAGCTTCAATGAGCAGTTCTTC. Its translation: CASSFNEQFF.

There are a few counts of this clonotype. The chain links TRBV2 to TRBJ2-1, with D tentatively TRBD2 (6 bases). Trimming shortened V by 6 bases and J by 9 bases, and 24 bases separated the two germline ends. This CDR3 spans 16 amino acids. The germline gives CDR1 SNHLY, CDR2 FYNNEI. CDR3 nucleotides: TGTGCCAGCAGACCGGGGACCCTCGGGGGTAGGGGTGAGCAGTTCTTC. It encodes CASRPGTLGGRGEQFF.

This clonotype was seen ten or more times. The chain is built from TRBV5-1 and TRBJ2-5; D assignment may be TRBD1 or TRBD2 (6 bases each). The CDR3 spans 15 residues. Between the trimmed V and J ends, which lost 4 bases and 0 bases, there was a span of 13 bases. Germline-derived CDR1 and CDR2 are SGHRS and YFSETQ. In DNA, the CDR3 is TGCGCCAGCAGCCCGGGGGCCACGTACCAAGAGACCCAGTACTTC. It codes for CASSPGATYQETQYF.

This clonotype was found a few times. The chain joins TRBV12-3 or TRBV12-4 to TRBJ2-7; a weak D match, TRBD2 (6 bases). CDR3 length: 12 residues. Trimming left V 2 bases short and J 4 bases short, with 6 bases between. CDR3 DNA: TGTGCCAGCAGTTTAAGCGGGTACGAGCAGTACTTC. Translating gives CASSLSGYEQYF.

The rearrangement links TRBV10-3 to TRBJ2-3; 13 bases align to TRBD2. The junction had 6 bases not matched to a gene; V was cut back by 8 bases and J by 1 base. Germline V gene sequence: CDR1 ENHRY, CDR2 SYGVKD. This CDR3 contains 16 residues. CDR3 nucleotides: TGTGCCATCGGACTAGCGGGGGAAGTAGGCACAGATACGCAGTATTTT. This gives the protein CAIGLAGEVGTDTQYF.

The V call is TRBV19, the J call TRBJ2-7; tentatively, D is TRBD2 (6 bases). In germline, CDR1 is LNHDA, CDR2 SQIVND (reference sequence). V was pared by 3 bases and J by 0 bases, with 9 bases between. This CDR3 has 14 amino acids. The CDR3, as DNA: TGTGCCAGTAGTATCTCCGGGAGCTCCTACGAGCAGTACTTC. Its translation: CASSISGSSYEQYF.

The V call is TRBV7-2, the J call TRBJ2-1; D possibly corresponds to TRBD2 (6 bases). Germline V lookup: CDR1 SGHTA, CDR2 FQGNSA. The CDR3 runs 16 residues. Trimming took 6 bases from V and 3 from J, leaving 18 bases between them. CDR3 bases: TGTGCCAGCAGAACCACTAGGACTACCCTCTACAATGAGCAGTTCTTC. This sequence encodes CASRTTRTTLYNEQFF.

This clonotype has ten or more counts. J is TRBJ2-7 and V is TRBV6-5, with D unresolved. Germline V CDR1 and CDR2: MNHEY, SVGAGI. V was trimmed by 5 bases and J by 6 bases, leaving 11 bases between them. The CDR3 runs 12 residues. The chain's CDR3 is CASSAPSFEQYF. CDR3 coding DNA: TGTGCCAGCAGTGCCCCTTCATTCGAGCAGTACTTC.

This sequence joins TRBV6-5 and TRBJ2-7; 9 nucleotides line up with TRBD1. CDR1 MNHEY and CDR2 SVGAGI come from the germline V gene. The V segment lost 2 bases and the J segment 1 base; nucleotides outside the gene matches: 3. The CDR3 contains 15 residues. This chain's CDR3 is CASSYDGTGSYEQYF. For the CDR3, the DNA is TGTGCCAGCAGTTACGACGGGACAGGGTCCTACGAGCAGTACTTC.

This clonotype was found many times. The chain employs TRBV4-2 and TRBJ2-2, with 11 nucleotides matching TRBD2. CDR1 and CDR2 from the germline V gene are LGHNA and YNFKEQ. J was trimmed by 6 bases and V by 1 base; bases with no gene match: 4. The CDR3 runs 16 residues. This CDR3 reads CASSQGLAGISGELFF. The CDR3 coding sequence is TGTGCCAGCAGCCAAGGACTAGCGGGAATCTCCGGGGAGCTGTTTTTT.

This clonotype was picked up a small number of times. The chain carries TRBV5-4 and TRBJ2-1; D unclear. The CDR3 sequence is 15 residues long. V was trimmed by 4 bases and J by 4 bases, leaving 15 bases between them. Germline-derived CDR1 and CDR2 are SGHNT and YYREEE (reference sequence). The CDR3 protein is CASSQELREYNEQFF. The CDR3 nucleotides read TGTGCCAGCAGCCAAGAACTTAGGGAATACAATGAGCAGTTCTTC.

V is TRBV2 and J is TRBJ2-3, with 8 bases identical to TRBD2. Germline trimming cut 3 bases from V and 3 bases from J; bases unmatched to any gene: 8. CDR1 and CDR2 from the germline V gene are SNHLY and FYNNEI. CDR3 size: 16 residues. The CDR3 loop reads CASSDPSGSTTDTQYF. CDR3 bases: TGTGCCAGCAGTGACCCCAGCGGGAGTACGACAGATACGCAGTATTTT.

This clonotype has ten or more counts. The chain is built from TRBV6-2 or TRBV6-3 and TRBJ2-5, with 7 bases fitting TRBD1. Unmatched junction bases numbered 0, after V lost 0 bases and J lost 2 bases. The CDR3 loop spans 14 amino acids. Looked up from germline, CDR1 is MNHEY and CDR2 is SVGEGT. The CDR3 is CASSYSRGQETQYF. CDR3 nucleotides: TGTGCCAGCAGTTACTCCAGGGGGCAAGAGACCCAGTACTTC.

This chain links TRBV27 with TRBJ1-5; D is possibly TRBD1 (5 bases). Looked up from germline, CDR1 is MNHEY and CDR2 is SMNVEV (reference sequence). The CDR3 runs 15 residues. Trimming stripped 5 bases from V and 3 bases from J, with 14 bases between. The CDR3 region has the DNA TGTGCCAGCAGTCCAGGGACGGTAGTCAATCAGCCCCAGCATTTT. It encodes CASSPGTVVNQPQHF.

This clonotype was picked up many times. The V and J genes are TRBV7-8 and TRBJ2-3; possibly TRBD1 for D (5 bases). The CDR3 is 13 residues long. Trimming cost V 4 bases and J 5 bases, with 10 bases left between them. Germline assignment: CDR1 SGHVS and CDR2 FQNEAQ. CDR3 sequence reads: CASSSQGRDTQYF. CDR3 sequence (DNA): TGTGCCAGCAGCTCGCAGGGTCGAGATACGCAGTATTTT.

This clonotype was seen ten or more times. The chain employs TRBV6-2 or TRBV6-3 and TRBJ2-1, with 10 bases aligning to TRBD2. CDR3 length: 16 amino acids. The germline V gene has CDR1 MNHEY and CDR2 SVGEGT. J was trimmed by 8 bases and V by 2 bases; bases with no gene match: 9. DNA of the CDR3: TGTGCCAGCAGTTACGTGCTAGCGGGAGCAGGCGATGAGCAGTTCTTC. Protein product: CASSYVLAGAGDEQFF.